This TCR beta chain was recorded in a study of OX40 agonist ivuxolimab in advanced cancers. V gave up 2 bases and J gave up 2 bases; unmatched junction bases: 10. Germline CDR1 reads SEHNR; CDR2 reads FQNEAQ (reference sequence). This CDR3 is built from 17 residues. Regarding this clone: Its cognate antigen is unknown.

Sequencing used immunoSEQ multiplex PCR; TCRdb keeps in-frame clones, though not all of them. The sample shows more than 20,000 clones, 75% to 85% of them seen only once. Broader study findings: Clonal expansion by week 6 occurred in CD4+ and CD8+ blood T cells (at 0.1 to 3.0 mg/kg).

The source of this sequence is an adult with an advanced solid tumor such as melanoma, head and neck, liver or kidney cancer. The sample in question was CD4+ or CD8+ T cells sorted from blood, obtained in a trial of the OX40 agonist ivuxolimab. The chain uses TRBV7-9 and TRBJ2-5, with 8 nucleotides matching TRBD2. The CDR3 DNA reads TGTGCCAGCAGCTTATTCGTCGGGGGGGATACACAAGAGACCCAGTACTTC. It is translated as CASSLFVGGDTQETQYF.